This TCR beta chain was profiled in a study of blood T cell repertoires in COVID-19. TCRdb keeps only in-frame clones here, not all; method: immunoSEQ multiplex PCR. The sample shows about 210,000 clones, about 86% of them seen only once. The CDR3 length is 13 residues. Deletions cut 8 bases from V and 7 bases from J, with 15 bases between. This clone has only a few counts. The sequence came from a woman aged 50 to 60 with acute COVID-19. The chain has TRBV12-3 or TRBV12-4 and TRBJ2-1; D call uncertain. The sample consisted of PBMCs or T cells enriched from blood (not recorded which). CDR3 residues: CASGLYQANEQFF. CDR3 coding DNA: TGTGCCAGCGGCCTCTACCAGGCGAATGAGCAGTTCTTC.